These 10 T cell receptor beta chains came from one sample sequenced in a study of T cell clusters in autoimmune cytopenias. Multiplex touch-down PCR amplified TRB using TRB-A and TRB-B pools in one tube. Reprocessing the multiplex PCR reads, TCRdb reports a single entry for every CDR3 protein and omits DNA. Its table lists approximately 900 distinct CDR3 sequences. Each sample's input was around 250 ng genomic DNA, about 38,000 genome equivalents. Another study also made use of these data, one on T cell repertoires in aging, cancer and after chemotherapy.

Input material: peripheral blood. These receptors were collected from a human donor with chronic lymphocytic leukemia.

In terms of frequency, this clonotype is medium-sized. The genes are TRBV6-2 or TRBV6-3 and TRBJ2-1; there is no DNA to check the TCRdb D call of TRBD2. The CDR3 sequence is 13 residues long. Per germline, CDR1 MNHEY and CDR2 SVGEGT. The CDR3 region is CASGLAAYNEQFF.

This clonotype is identified as large from frequency. The CDR3 loop reads CAWTLTSGSDEQYF. The chain couples TRBV30 to TRBJ2-7; lacking DNA, the TRBD2 call made by TCRdb goes unchecked. This CDR3 comprises 14 residues. Germline CDR1 and CDR2: GTSNPN and SVGIG (reference sequence).

By frequency, this clonotype registers medium-sized. The chain recombines TRBV6-4 with TRBJ2-3; with no DNA, the TCRdb D assignment of TRBD2 cannot be verified. Germline CDR1 reads MRHNA; CDR2 reads SNTAGT. The CDR3 spans 16 residues. The CDR3 region is CASSDGTSGGADTQYF.

Judged by frequency, this clonotype is large. This chain joins TRBV6-6 and TRBJ1-6. Per germline, CDR1 MNHNY and CDR2 SVGAGI (reference sequence). This CDR3 contains 14 residues. The CDR3 loop is CASSFQGGNSPLHF.

Measured by frequency, this clonotype is medium-sized. The CDR3 spells CATSIYGTTNEKLFF. The chain uses TRBV15 and TRBJ1-4. This CDR3 comprises 15 residues. Germline V gene sequence: CDR1 LNHNV, CDR2 YYDKDF (reference sequence).

This clonotype is deemed medium-sized by its frequency. The CDR3 here is CASSLVGLAEFEQFF. This chain links TRBV7-9 with TRBJ2-1; the TCRdb call, TRBD2, lacks DNA for checking. The CDR3 spans 15 residues. Germline-derived CDR1 and CDR2 are SEHNR and FQNEAQ (reference sequence).

This clonotype is classed as large by frequency. This chain links TRBV18 with TRBJ2-3. CDR1 is KGHSH and CDR2 is LQKENI in the germline V gene. There are 13 residues in the CDR3. This CDR3 reads CASSRQGSGTQYF.

The V and J genes are TRBV4-1 and TRBJ2-3; checking the TCRdb D call of TRBD1 is not possible without DNA. The CDR3 is 18 amino acids. Germline V gene lookup returns CDR1 MGHRA and CDR2 YSYEKL. Here the CDR3 reads CASSQDIPGRGRTDTQYF.

Judged by frequency, this clonotype is medium-sized. The chain has TRBV27 and TRBJ1-6; TCRdb selects TRBD1, and the lack of DNA leaves this call unchecked. The CDR3 covers 16 residues. The germline CDR1 and CDR2 sequences are MNHEY and SMNVEV (reference sequence). The CDR3 sequence: CASSLDSSASNSPLHF.

The V gene is TRBV29-1, the J gene TRBJ1-2; lacking DNA, the TRBD1 call made by TCRdb goes unchecked. CDR1 and CDR2 (germline): SQVTM, ANQGSEA. The CDR3 length is 14 residues. The CDR3 reads CSVVWTGGRGGYTF. Full variable domain (missing parts from reference TRBV29-1 and TRBJ1-2): SAVISQKPSRDICQRGTSLTIQCQVDSQVTMMFWYRQQPGQSLTLIATANQGSEATYESGFVIDKFPISRPNLTFSTLTVSNMSPEDSSIYLCSVVWTGGRGGYTFGSGTRLTVV.